This section outlines one T cell receptor beta chain sequence together with its context. These data originate in a study of blood T cell repertoires in COVID-19. Study context: COVID-19 samples, acute and convalescent, were from the United States, Italy and Spain.

Authors' methods: Cell counts per sample came from amplifying reference gene primers. Profiling relied on immunoSEQ multiplex PCR, and the TCRdb table lists in-frame clones only, not all of them. Clonal size and the V and J genes are those of that table, whereas D and trimming came from the DNA. The sample lists approximately 120,000 clones; around four fifths were seen once. The V end was cut by 3 bases, the J end by 6 bases, with 15 bases between. The CDR3 is made up of 14 amino acids. Germline V gene sequence: CDR1 SQVTM, CDR2 ANQGSEA. The receptor's source is a woman between 55 and 75 years old with acute or convalescent COVID-19. Specimen: peripheral blood. This sequence joins TRBV29-1 and TRBJ2-1, with TRBD2 as a possible D gene (6 bases). DNA of the CDR3: TGCAGCGTTGAGTTAGGGCAGGGACTCAATGAGCAGTTCTTC. It translates to CSVELGQGLNEQFF.